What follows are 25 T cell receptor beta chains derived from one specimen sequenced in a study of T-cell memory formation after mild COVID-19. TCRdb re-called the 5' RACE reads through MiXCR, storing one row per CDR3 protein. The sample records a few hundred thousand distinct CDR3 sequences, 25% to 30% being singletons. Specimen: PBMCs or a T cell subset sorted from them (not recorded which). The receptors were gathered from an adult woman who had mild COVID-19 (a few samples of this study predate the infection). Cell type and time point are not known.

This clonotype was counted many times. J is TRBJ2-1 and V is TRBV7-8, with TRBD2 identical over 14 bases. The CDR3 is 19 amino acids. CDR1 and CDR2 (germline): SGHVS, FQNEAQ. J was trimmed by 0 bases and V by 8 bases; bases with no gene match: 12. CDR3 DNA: TGTGCCAGCGGGGGCCCGGGACTAGCGGGAGCTACCTCCTACAATGAGCAGTTCTTC. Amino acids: CASGGPGLAGATSYNEQFF.

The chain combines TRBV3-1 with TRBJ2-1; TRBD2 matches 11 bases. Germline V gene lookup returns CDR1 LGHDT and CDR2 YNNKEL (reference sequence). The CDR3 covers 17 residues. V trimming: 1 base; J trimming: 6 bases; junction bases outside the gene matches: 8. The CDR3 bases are TGTGCCAGCAGCCAAGGCCGAAGACTAGCGGGGTCCAATGAGCAGTTCTTC. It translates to CASSQGRRLAGSNEQFF.

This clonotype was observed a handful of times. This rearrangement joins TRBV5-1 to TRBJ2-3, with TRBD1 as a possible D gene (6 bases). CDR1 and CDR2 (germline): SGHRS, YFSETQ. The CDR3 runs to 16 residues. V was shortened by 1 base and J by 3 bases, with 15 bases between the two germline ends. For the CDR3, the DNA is TGCGCCAGCAGCTTGTTCCCCATACAGGGAACAGATACGCAGTATTTT. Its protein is CASSLFPIQGTDTQYF.

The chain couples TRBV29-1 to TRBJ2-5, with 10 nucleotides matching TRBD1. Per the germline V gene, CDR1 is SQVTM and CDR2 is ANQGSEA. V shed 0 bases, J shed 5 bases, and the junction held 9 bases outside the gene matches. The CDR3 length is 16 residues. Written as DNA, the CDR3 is TGCAGCGTTGAAGAGTTCTTGGGACAGGGGAGGGAGACCCAGTACTTC. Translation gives CSVEEFLGQGRETQYF.

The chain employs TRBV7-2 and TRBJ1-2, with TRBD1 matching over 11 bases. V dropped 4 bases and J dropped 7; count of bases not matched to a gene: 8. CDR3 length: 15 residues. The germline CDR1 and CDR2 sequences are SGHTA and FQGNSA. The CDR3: CASSSPDRGQGGYTF. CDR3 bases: TGTGCCAGCAGCTCACCGGACAGGGGGCAAGGTGGCTACACCTTC.

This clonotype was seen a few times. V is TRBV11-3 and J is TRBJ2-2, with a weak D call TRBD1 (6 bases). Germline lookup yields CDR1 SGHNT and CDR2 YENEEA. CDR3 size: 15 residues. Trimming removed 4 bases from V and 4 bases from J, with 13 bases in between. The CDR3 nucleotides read TGTGCCAGCAGCTCCAAGCAACAGGGCACCGGGGAGCTGTTTTTT. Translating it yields CASSSKQQGTGELFF. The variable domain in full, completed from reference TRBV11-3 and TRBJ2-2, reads EAGVVQSPRYKIIEKKQPVAFWCNPISGHNTLYWYLQNLGQGPELLIRYENEEAVDDSQLPKDRFSAERLKGVDSTLKIQPAELGDSAVYLCASSSKQQGTGELFFGEGSRLTVL.

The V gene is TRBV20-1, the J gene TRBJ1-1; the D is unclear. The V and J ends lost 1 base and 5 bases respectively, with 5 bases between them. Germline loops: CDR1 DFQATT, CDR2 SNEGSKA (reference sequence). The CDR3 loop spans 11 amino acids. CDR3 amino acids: CSARVRTEAFF. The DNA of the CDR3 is TGCAGTGCTAGAGTCCGGACTGAAGCTTTCTTT.

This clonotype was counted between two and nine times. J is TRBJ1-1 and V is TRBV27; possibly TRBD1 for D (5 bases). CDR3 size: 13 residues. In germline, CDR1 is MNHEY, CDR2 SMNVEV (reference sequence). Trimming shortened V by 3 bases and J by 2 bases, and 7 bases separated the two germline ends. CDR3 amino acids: CASSLDTNTEAFF. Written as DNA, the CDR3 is TGTGCCAGCAGTTTGGACACTAACACTGAAGCTTTCTTT.

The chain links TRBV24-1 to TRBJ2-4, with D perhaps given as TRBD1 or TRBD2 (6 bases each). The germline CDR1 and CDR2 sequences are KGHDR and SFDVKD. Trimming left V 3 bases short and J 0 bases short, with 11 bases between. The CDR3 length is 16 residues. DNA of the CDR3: TGTGCCACCAGTGATGGAGGGGGACTAGCCAAAAACATTCAGTACTTC. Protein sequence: CATSDGGGLAKNIQYF.

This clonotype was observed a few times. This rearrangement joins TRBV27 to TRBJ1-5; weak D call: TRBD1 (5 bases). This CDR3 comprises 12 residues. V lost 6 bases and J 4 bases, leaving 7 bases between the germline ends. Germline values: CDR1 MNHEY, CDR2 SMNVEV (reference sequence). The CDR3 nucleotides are TGTGCCAGCAGGGAGGGGAATCAGCCCCAGCATTTT. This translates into CASREGNQPQHF.

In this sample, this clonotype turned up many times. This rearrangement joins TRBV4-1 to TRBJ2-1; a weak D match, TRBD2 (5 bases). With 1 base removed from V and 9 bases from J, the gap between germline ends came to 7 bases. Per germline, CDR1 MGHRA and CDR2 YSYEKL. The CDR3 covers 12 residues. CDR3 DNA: TGCGCCAGCAGCCAAGTTGGAGGTGAGCAGTTCTTC. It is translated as CASSQVGGEQFF.

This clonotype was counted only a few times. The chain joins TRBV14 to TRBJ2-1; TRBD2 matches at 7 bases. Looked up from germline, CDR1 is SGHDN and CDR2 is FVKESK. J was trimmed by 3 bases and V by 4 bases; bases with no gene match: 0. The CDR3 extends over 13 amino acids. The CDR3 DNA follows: TGTGCCAGCAGCCGGGACTACTACAATGAGCAGTTCTTC. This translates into CASSRDYYNEQFF.

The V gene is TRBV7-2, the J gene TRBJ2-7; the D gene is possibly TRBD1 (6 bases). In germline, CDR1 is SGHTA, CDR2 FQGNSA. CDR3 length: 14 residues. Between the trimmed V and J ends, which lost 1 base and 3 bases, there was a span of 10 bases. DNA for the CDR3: TGTGCCAGCAGCTTAGAGTACAGGGTCTACGAGCAGTACTTC. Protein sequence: CASSLEYRVYEQYF.

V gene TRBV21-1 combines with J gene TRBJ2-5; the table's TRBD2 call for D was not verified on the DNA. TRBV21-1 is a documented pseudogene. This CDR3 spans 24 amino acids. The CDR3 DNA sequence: TGTGCCAGCAGCAAAGCAGCCAGGCTCCGCGGGGAGGGACGGGGCCCTATGTACCAAGAGACCCAGTACTTC. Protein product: CASSKAARLRGEGRGPMYQETQYF.

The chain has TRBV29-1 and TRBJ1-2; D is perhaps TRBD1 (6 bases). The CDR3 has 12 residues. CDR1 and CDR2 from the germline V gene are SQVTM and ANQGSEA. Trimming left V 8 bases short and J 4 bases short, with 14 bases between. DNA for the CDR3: TGCAGCCACTGGGACATTGCCTATGGCTACACCTTC. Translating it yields CSHWDIAYGYTF.

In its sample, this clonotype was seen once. DNA for the CDR3: TGTGCCAGCAGCTTCGGGTTGTTGCGGGAGTCCCAGGAGACCCAGTACTTC. This gives the protein CASSFGLLRESQETQYF. The rearrangement links TRBV7-2 to TRBJ2-5; 7 bases fit TRBD2. Germline CDR1 is SGHTA and CDR2 is FQGNSA. CDR3 size: 17 residues. The trim removed 3 bases at V and 5 bases at J, leaving 15 bases unmatched.

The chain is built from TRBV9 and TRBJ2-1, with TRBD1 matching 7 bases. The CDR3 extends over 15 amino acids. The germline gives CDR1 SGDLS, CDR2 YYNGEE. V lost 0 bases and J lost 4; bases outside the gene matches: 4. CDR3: CASSVEGADYNEQFF. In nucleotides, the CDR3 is TGTGCCAGCAGCGTAGAGGGGGCTGATTACAATGAGCAGTTCTTC.

This CDR3 is CASGPQGLNYGYTF. The CDR3 nucleotides are TGTGCCAGCGGGCCTCAGGGATTAAACTATGGCTACACCTTC. The J gene is TRBJ1-2, the V gene TRBV25-1; D may be TRBD1 (5 bases). CDR3 length equals 14 residues. Germline CDR1 MGHDK, CDR2 SYGVNS. Trimming shortened V by 8 bases and J by 2 bases, and 15 bases separated the two germline ends.

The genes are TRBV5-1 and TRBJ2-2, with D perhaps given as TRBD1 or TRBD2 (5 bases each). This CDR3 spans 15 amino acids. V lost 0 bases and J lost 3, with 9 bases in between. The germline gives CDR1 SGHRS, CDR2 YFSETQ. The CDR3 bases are TGCGCCAGCAGCTTGGAGGGACGGGACACCGGGGAGCTGTTTTTT. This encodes CASSLEGRDTGELFF.

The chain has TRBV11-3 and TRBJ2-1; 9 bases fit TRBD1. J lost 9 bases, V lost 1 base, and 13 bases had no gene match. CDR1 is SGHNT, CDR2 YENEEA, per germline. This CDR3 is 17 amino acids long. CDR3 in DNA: TGTGCCAGCAGCTTAGTGTTAGGGACAGGGCTGGGGGGTGAGCAGTTCTTC. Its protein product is CASSLVLGTGLGGEQFF.

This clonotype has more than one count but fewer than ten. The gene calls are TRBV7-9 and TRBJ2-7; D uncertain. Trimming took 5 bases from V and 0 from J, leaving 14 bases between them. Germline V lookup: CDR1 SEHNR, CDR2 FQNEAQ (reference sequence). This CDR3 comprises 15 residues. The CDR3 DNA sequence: TGTGCCAGCAGCCCCGCCACCGACGGCTCCTACGAGCAGTACTTC. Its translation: CASSPATDGSYEQYF.

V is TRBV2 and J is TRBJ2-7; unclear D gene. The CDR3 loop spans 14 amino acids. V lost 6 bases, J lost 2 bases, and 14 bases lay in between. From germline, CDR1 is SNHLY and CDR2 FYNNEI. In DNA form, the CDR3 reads TGTGCCAGCAGGTCAAGAGAATTTACCTACGAGCAGTACTTC. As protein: CASRSREFTYEQYF. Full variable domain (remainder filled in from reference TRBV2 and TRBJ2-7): EPEVTQTPSHQVTQMGQEVILRCVPISNHLYFYWYRQILGQKVEFLVSFYNNEISEKSEIFDDQFSVERPDGSNFTLKIRSTKLEDSAMYFCASRSREFTYEQYFGPGTRLTVT.

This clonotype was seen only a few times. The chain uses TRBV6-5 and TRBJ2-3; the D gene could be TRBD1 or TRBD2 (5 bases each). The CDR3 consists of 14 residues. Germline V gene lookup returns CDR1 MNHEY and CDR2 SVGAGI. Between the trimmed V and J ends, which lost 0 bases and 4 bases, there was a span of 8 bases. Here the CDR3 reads CASSYSLGPDTQYF. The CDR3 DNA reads TGTGCCAGCAGTTACTCGCTGGGACCAGATACGCAGTATTTT.

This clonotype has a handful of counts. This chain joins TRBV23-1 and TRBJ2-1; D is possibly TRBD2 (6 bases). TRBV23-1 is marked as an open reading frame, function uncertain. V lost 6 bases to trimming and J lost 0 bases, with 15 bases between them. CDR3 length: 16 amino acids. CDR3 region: CASSGTFPSSYNEQFF. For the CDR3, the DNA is TGCGCCAGCAGCGGGACTTTTCCCAGCTCCTACAATGAGCAGTTCTTC.

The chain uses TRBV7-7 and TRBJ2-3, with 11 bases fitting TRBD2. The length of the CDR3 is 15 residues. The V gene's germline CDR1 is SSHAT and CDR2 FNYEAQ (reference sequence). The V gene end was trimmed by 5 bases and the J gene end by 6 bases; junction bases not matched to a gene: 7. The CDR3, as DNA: TGTGCCAGCAGCATTACTAGCGGGGGCCCCGATACGCAGTATTTT. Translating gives CASSITSGGPDTQYF.